This T cell receptor (beta chain) was identified in a study of cytomegalovirus exposure and HLA in healthy donors. CDR1 is MDHEN and CDR2 is SYDVKM in the germline V gene. The CDR3 is 15 amino acids. V trimming: 2 bases; J trimming: 0 bases; junction bases outside the gene matches: 1. The PCR had 60 Vbeta and 13 Jbeta primers. This table comes from immunoSEQ multiplex PCR, and its TCRdb copy is limited to in-frame clones, with some not included. This table holds about 110,000 clones, 77% found once. The receptor comes from a human donor in good health. The chain has TRBV28 and TRBJ1-5; 7 bases line up with TRBD1. The sample consisted of PBMCs. CDR3: CASSLGTDSNQPQHF. DNA of the CDR3: TGTGCCAGCAGTTTAGGGACAGATAGCAATCAGCCCCAGCATTTT. Full variable domain (missing parts from reference TRBV28 and TRBJ1-5): DVKVTQSSRYLVKRTGEKVFLECVQDMDHENMFWYRQDPGLGLRLIYFSYDVKMKEKGDIPEGYSVSREKKERFSLILESASTNQTSMYLCASSLGTDSNQPQHFGDGTRLSIL.